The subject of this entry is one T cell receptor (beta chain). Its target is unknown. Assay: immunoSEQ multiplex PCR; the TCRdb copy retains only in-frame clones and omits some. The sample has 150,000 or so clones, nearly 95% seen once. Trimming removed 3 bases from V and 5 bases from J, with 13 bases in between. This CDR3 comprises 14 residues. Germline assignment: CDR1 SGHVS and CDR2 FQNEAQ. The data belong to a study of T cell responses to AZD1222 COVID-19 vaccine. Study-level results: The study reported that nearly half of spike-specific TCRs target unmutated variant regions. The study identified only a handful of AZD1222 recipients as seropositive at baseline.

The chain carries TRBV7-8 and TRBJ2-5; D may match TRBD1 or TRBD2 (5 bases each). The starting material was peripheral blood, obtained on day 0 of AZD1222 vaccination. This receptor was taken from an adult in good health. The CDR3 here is CASSLGRLGETQYF. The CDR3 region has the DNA TGTGCCAGCAGCTTGGGACGGCTTGGGGAGACCCAGTACTTC.